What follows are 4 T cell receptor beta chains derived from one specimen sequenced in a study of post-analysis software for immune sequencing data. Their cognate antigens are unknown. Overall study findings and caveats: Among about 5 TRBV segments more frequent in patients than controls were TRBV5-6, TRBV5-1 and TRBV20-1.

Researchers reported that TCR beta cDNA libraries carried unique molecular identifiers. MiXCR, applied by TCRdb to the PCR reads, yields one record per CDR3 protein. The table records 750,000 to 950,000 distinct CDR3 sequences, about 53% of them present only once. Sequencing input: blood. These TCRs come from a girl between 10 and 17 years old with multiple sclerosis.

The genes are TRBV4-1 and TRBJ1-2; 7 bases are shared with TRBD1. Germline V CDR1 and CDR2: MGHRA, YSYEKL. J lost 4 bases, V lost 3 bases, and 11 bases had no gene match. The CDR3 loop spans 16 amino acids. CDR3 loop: CASSQPAQGFSYGYTF. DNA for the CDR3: TGCGCCAGCAGCCAGCCAGCACAGGGGTTTTCCTATGGCTACACCTTC.

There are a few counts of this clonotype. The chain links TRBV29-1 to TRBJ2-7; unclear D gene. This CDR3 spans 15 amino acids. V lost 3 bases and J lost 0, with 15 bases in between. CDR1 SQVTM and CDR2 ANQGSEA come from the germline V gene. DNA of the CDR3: TGCAGCGTTGATGTGGGAAACCATCCCTCCTACGAGCAGTACTTC. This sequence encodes CSVDVGNHPSYEQYF.

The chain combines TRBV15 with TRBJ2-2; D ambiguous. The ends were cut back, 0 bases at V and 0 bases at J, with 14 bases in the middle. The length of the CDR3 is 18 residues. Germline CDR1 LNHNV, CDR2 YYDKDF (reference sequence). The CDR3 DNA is TGTGCCACCAGCAGAGATCGGCAGTTCGGATCGAACACCGGGGAGCTGTTTTTT. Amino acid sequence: CATSRDRQFGSNTGELFF.

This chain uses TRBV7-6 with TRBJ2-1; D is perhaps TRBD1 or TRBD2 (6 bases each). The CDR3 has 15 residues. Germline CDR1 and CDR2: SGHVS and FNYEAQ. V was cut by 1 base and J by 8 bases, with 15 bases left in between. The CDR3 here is CASSLGRGLRDEQFF. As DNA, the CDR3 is TGTGCCAGCAGCTTAGGTCGGGGGCTCAGGGATGAGCAGTTCTTC.